Described below is a single TCR beta chain sequence and its context. Trimming at V came to 4 bases and at J to 0 bases, leaving 9 bases not matched to a gene. CDR1 and CDR2 (germline): SGDLS, YYNGEE. This CDR3 region has 16 residues. The table came from immunoSEQ multiplex PCR; TCRdb's copy has only in-frame clones and leaves some out. The sample holds about 3,400 clones, 50% to 75% seen once. These data originate in a study of sequential checkpoint blockade in melanoma. Study information: First-line arms were nivolumab then ipilimumab, or the reverse, randomized 1:1.

Treatment meaning: randomized to nivolumab then ipilimumab (arm A) or the reverse (arm B). The specimen comprised CD8+ T cells sorted from blood (inferred from file names), sampled from a patient given nivolumab and ipilimumab in sequence. The chain carries TRBV9 and TRBJ1-1; 7 nucleotides align to TRBD1. The origin of this receptor is a human donor with melanoma. CDR3 loop: CASSQEQGPLNTEAFF. The CDR3 region has the DNA TGTGCCAGCAGCCAAGAACAGGGGCCCTTGAACACTGAAGCTTTCTTT.